This T cell receptor beta chain was sequenced during a study of blood T cells in healthy people across ages. No fewer than 7 million PBMCs went into each sample. Primed by a sample-barcoded 5' primer and a J-beta primer mix, a second PCR proceeded for roughly 6 to 12 cycles. MiXCR, applied by TCRdb to the 5' RACE reads, yields one record per CDR3 protein. The table has hundreds of thousands of distinct CDR3 sequences, around two fifths seen once. The V gene's germline CDR1 is MNHNS and CDR2 SASEGT. Trimming cost V 3 bases and J 1 base; bases outside gene matches: 6. The CDR3 runs 15 residues. The table lists this clonotype with many counts.

The receptor was derived from a man older than 75 in good health. The sequenced sample consisted of blood. The rearrangement joins TRBV6-1 to TRBJ2-7; 7 bases agree with TRBD2. The CDR3 here is CASSDPRGRSYEQYF. DNA for the CDR3: TGTGCCAGCAGTGATCCGCGGGGGAGGTCCTACGAGCAGTACTTC.